These T cell receptor beta chains were read from a single sample in a study of blood T cell repertoires in COVID-19. TCRdb keeps only in-frame clones here, not all; method: immunoSEQ multiplex PCR. The sample consists of hundreds of thousands of clones, about 89% of them appearing once. Material: peripheral blood. The receptors were sampled from a woman in her 30s with acute or convalescent COVID-19. The CDR3 runs from the conserved cysteine through the conserved F or W. The D gene is left open where the match is weak. Where a row states a size, it is once, few, many or the class of an expanded clone; other rows omit it.

CDR3 DNA	CDR3 protein	J gene	D gene	clone size	V gene
TGTGCCAGCTCGAAACAGGGAACTAATGAAAAACTGTTTTTT	CASSKQGTNEKLFF	TRBJ1-4	-	few	TRBV18
TGTGCCAGCAGCGCGGACAGGGGGCTAGTGAGGGAGCAGTACTTC	CASSADRGLVREQYF	TRBJ2-7	TRBD1	-	TRBV2
TGTGCCAGAAGCGAACTGGGACAAACGAACACCGGGGAGCTGTTTTTT	CARSELGQTNTGELFF	TRBJ2-2	-	-	TRBV5-3
TGCGCCAGCAGCTTAACGGGGGAGGAGACCCAGTACTTC	CASSLTGEETQYF	TRBJ2-5	-	-	TRBV5-1
TGTGCCAGCAGCTTTTCGGGACAGGGTCAAACGCAGTATTTT	CASSFSGQGQTQYF	TRBJ2-3	TRBD1	-	TRBV7-3
TGTGCCACCAGCAGGGACAGGGGCAATAATTCACCCCTCCACTTT	CATSRDRGNNSPLHF	TRBJ1-6	TRBD1	-	TRBV15
TGCAGTGCTAGTAGGTCGGGACAGCTTTACGAGCAGTACTTC	CSASRSGQLYEQYF	TRBJ2-7	TRBD1	-	TRBV20-1
TGTGCCAGCAGCTTAGTTCCCGGGACTAAGGAAGAGTATGGCTACACCTTC	CASSLVPGTKEEYGYTF	TRBJ1-2	-	-	TRBV7-2
TGTGCCAGCAGCTTAGCGTCCTACCTGAACACCGGGGAGCTGTTTTTT	CASSLASYLNTGELFF	TRBJ2-2	-	-	TRBV7-6
TGTGCCAGCTCACCCAGGGTCGGTGATTCACCCCTCCACTTT	CASSPRVGDSPLHF	TRBJ1-6	-	-	TRBV18
TGTGCCAGCAGCCAATTCTCAGGGGGCGAAGAGACCCAGTACTTC	CASSQFSGGEETQYF	TRBJ2-5	TRBD1	-	TRBV3-1/TRBV3-2
TGTGCCAGCAGCGGGGGAGCAACTAATGAAAAACTGTTTTTT	CASSGGATNEKLFF	TRBJ1-4	-	-	TRBV27
TGTGCCACCAGCACCGATCGGGGAGGGCCCACACATTATGAAAAACTGTTTTTT	CATSTDRGGPTHYEKLFF	TRBJ1-4	-	-	TRBV15
TGTGCCAGCAGATCTACCTCGAGCTCCTACAATGAGCAGTTCTTC	CASRSTSSSYNEQFF	TRBJ2-1	-	once	TRBV28
TGTGCCAGTAGTAGGGACACCCCAGATACGCAGTATTTT	CASSRDTPDTQYF	TRBJ2-3	-	-	TRBV19
TGCAGCGCGGACAGGGACCCCCAGAACACTGAAGCTTTCTTT	CSADRDPQNTEAFF	TRBJ1-1	TRBD1	-	TRBV29-1
TGTGCCAGCTCACCACTTGGGAGTCTGGCCCAGCATTTT	CASSPLGSLAQHF	TRBJ1-5	-	few	TRBV18
TGTGCCAGCAGTTTACCTAAGACAGCGAGAAATGAAAAACTGTTTTTT	CASSLPKTARNEKLFF	TRBJ1-4	-	-	TRBV28
TGTGCCAGCAGCACGGGACAGACAACTAATGAAAAACTGTTTTTT	CASSTGQTTNEKLFF	TRBJ1-4	TRBD1	-	TRBV7-9
TGTGCCAGCAGCGGACAGGGTCCAGATACGCAGTATTTT	CASSGQGPDTQYF	TRBJ2-3	TRBD1	-	TRBV7-3
TGTGCCAGCAGTGAAAGGAGAAGAAGTGAAAAACTGTTTTTT	CASSERRRSEKLFF	TRBJ1-4	-	-	TRBV6-1
TGTGCCAGCAGCTTAGGACAGACAAACACCATATATTTT	CASSLGQTNTIYF	TRBJ1-3	-	-	TRBV7-2
TGTGCCTGGAGACTAGCGGGGCCCACAGATACGCAGTATTTT	CAWRLAGPTDTQYF	TRBJ2-3	TRBD2	-	TRBV30
TGTGCCAGCAGCCCAAGGCCTATAGGACAGGGTGGCAGAACCGGGGAGCTGTTTTTT	CASSPRPIGQGGRTGELFF	TRBJ2-2	TRBD1	-	TRBV7-6
TGTGCCAGCAGCCCGGACAGGGGCGGAACTGAAGCTTTCTTT	CASSPDRGGTEAFF	TRBJ1-1	TRBD1	-	TRBV11-2
TGTGCCAGCAGCCCCGGGGGAGACACCGGGGAGCTGTTTTTT	CASSPGGDTGELFF	TRBJ2-2	-	once	TRBV9
TGTGCCAGCAGCCCACTCTTAATGGACAGCACTGAAGCTTTCTTT	CASSPLLMDSTEAFF	TRBJ1-1	-	-	TRBV6-5
TGTGCCTGGAGTGGGACAGGGAACACTGAAGCTTTCTTT	CAWSGTGNTEAFF	TRBJ1-1	TRBD1	once	TRBV30
TGTGCCAGCAGCTTTCATGACAGGGAAGGCGGCTACACCTTC	CASSFHDREGGYTF	TRBJ1-2	TRBD1	-	TRBV7-9
TGTGCCAGCAGGACGGGACAGGGAGGCAATCAGCCCCAGCATTTT	CASRTGQGGNQPQHF	TRBJ1-5	TRBD1	few	TRBV6-5
TGTGCCAGTAGTCATCTGTTCATACTGGGCAATCAGCCCCAGCATTTT	CASSHLFILGNQPQHF	TRBJ1-5	-	-	TRBV19
TGTGCCAGTAGTGCCTCCGACAGAGCCTACGAGCAGTACTTC	CASSASDRAYEQYF	TRBJ2-7	-	-	TRBV19
TGTGCCAGCAGCCAAGGTTCAGGGCCAGATACGCAGTATTTT	CASSQGSGPDTQYF	TRBJ2-3	-	-	TRBV3-1/TRBV3-2
TGTGCCAGCGGGGCCACACTCAACTCCTACGAGCAGTACTTC	CASGATLNSYEQYF	TRBJ2-7	-	-	TRBV27
TGTGCCAGCAGCGCCGGGACAGGGCTATACGAGCAGTACTTC	CASSAGTGLYEQYF	TRBJ2-7	TRBD1	-	TRBV9
TGCGCCAGCAGCCAAGATAGGAGACTAGCGGGGCCTAAGGCCGATGAGCAGTTCTTC	CASSQDRRLAGPKADEQFF	TRBJ2-1	TRBD2	-	TRBV4-1
TGCGCCAGCAGCTTCGGACAGGAGGGTACTAATGAAAAACTGTTTTTT	CASSFGQEGTNEKLFF	TRBJ1-4	TRBD1	-	TRBV5-1
TGTGCCAGCAGCCCATCGACAGGGGTGGTTAATTCACCCCTCCACTTT	CASSPSTGVVNSPLHF	TRBJ1-6	TRBD1	-	TRBV3-1/TRBV3-2
TGTGCCAGCAACCTGAAACGGGGGTCCGTGAACACTGAAGCTTTCTTT	CASNLKRGSVNTEAFF	TRBJ1-1	-	-	TRBV27
TGTGCCAGCAGTTTAACCGACCCTATGACAGGTTCTCCTGAAGCTTTCTTT	CASSLTDPMTGSPEAFF	TRBJ1-1	-	-	TRBV28
TGTGCCCCGACGGGACTAGCGGGCTCCTACGAGCAGTACTTC	CAPTGLAGSYEQYF	TRBJ2-7	-	-	TRBV21-1
TGTGCCAGCAGCTTAGCCTCCTACAGGACCAGCTCCTATAATTCACCCCTCCACTTT	CASSLASYRTSSYNSPLHF	TRBJ1-6	-	-	TRBV11-2
TGCAGCGTTGTCGCGGGCTTCTCCTACGAGCAGTACTTC	CSVVAGFSYEQYF	TRBJ2-7	-	-	TRBV29-1
TGTGCCAGCCGTACTGGAGGGGCGGAAAACACCATATATTTT	CASRTGGAENTIYF	TRBJ1-3	-	-	TRBV28
TGTGCCAGCAGTTTACCGGATCAGCCCCAGCATTTT	CASSLPDQPQHF	TRBJ1-5	-	-	TRBV28
TGCGCCAGCAGCTTACTAGCGGGGGGCACCGGGGAGCTGTTTTTT	CASSLLAGGTGELFF	TRBJ2-2	TRBD2	-	TRBV5-1
TGCGCCAGCAGCAACGACAGGGGGGAGACCCAGTACTTC	CASSNDRGETQYF	TRBJ2-5	TRBD1	-	TRBV5-1
TGTGCCAGCTCTGCTACAGCATACAATGAGCAGTTCTTC	CASSATAYNEQFF	TRBJ2-1	-	-	TRBV6-5
TGTGCCACCAGTGATTTGCCTGGGCGGGGGGTTACCGGGGAGCTGTTTTTT	CATSDLPGRGVTGELFF	TRBJ2-2	TRBD2	-	TRBV24-1
TGTGCCAGCAGCTACCAGGGTTCAGGAAACACCATATATTTT	CASSYQGSGNTIYF	TRBJ1-3	-	-	TRBV3-1/TRBV3-2
TGTGCCAGCAGCTTACCGAGCCGTCCCGGGACAGGGATTAATGAGCAGTTCTTC	CASSLPSRPGTGINEQFF	TRBJ2-1	TRBD1	-	TRBV7-9
TGTGCCAGCAGCCTTCGCGTAGACCAAGAGACCCAGTACTTC	CASSLRVDQETQYF	TRBJ2-5	-	-	TRBV14
TGTGCCAGCAGTGGGGCTAGCGGGGGGCCAGATACGCAGTATTTT	CASSGASGGPDTQYF	TRBJ2-3	TRBD2	-	TRBV2
TGTGCCAGCAGTTACACCGGTGGGAACACTGAAGCTTTCTTT	CASSYTGGNTEAFF	TRBJ1-1	-	-	TRBV6-6
TGTGCCAGCAGCTTTACAGCCATGAACACTGAAGCTTTCTTT	CASSFTAMNTEAFF	TRBJ1-1	-	-	TRBV7-2